This T cell receptor (beta chain) was recovered during a study of cytotoxic CD8 clonotypes in ibrutinib-treated CLL. Looking at the study overall: Samples averaged approximately 260,000 productive templates and around 91,000 productive rearrangements. Study-level results: Clonotypes that were public were uncommon, and they contracted or stayed stable on treatment. Clonality showed a rise at ibrutinib response that reversed toward baseline at progression.

Sequencing used immunoSEQ multiplex PCR; TCRdb keeps in-frame clones, though not all of them. The sample gives about 120,000 clones, about 53% of which show up once; more than 35% is in the top ten. The authors obtained approximately 2.2 micrograms of genomic DNA from cryopreserved PBMCs for TCR beta libraries. As concerns this clone: Its antigen remains unknown.

CDR1 SQVTM and CDR2 ANQGSEA come from the germline V gene. CDR3 length: 13 amino acids. Trimming took 3 bases from V and 8 from J, leaving 14 bases between them. Material: PBMCs, obtained after 24 months of ibrutinib treatment. The clonotype was recovered from a human donor with chronic lymphocytic leukemia. The chain carries TRBV29-1 and TRBJ2-1, with D hard to call. CDR3 sequence reads: CSVDMEKGYEQFF. The CDR3, as DNA: TGCAGCGTTGATATGGAGAAGGGATATGAGCAGTTCTTC.